The T cell receptor (beta chain) described here comes from a study of blood T cell repertoires in COVID-19. Study as a whole: Spain, Italy and the United States supplied samples that represented acute and convalescent COVID-19. PBMCs, B-cell-depleted T cells, or T cells were the source of the cDNA or gDNA that made up the material.

CDR1 is SQVTM, CDR2 ANQGSEA, per germline. The V gene lost 2 bases and the J gene lost 4 bases, with 11 bases spanning the gap. This CDR3 is 13 amino acids long. In the original analysis: Estimation of nucleated cell counts relied on the amplification of reference gene primers. The protocol was immunoSEQ multiplex PCR, while the TCRdb copy is restricted to in-frame clones and leaves out a portion. V and J calls and clone size follow that table, whereas D and trimming were derived from the DNA. The sample contains 200,000 to 250,000 clones, approximately 86% of which appear only once. V is TRBV29-1 and J is TRBJ1-2; TRBD1 might be the D (6 bases). This receptor was identified in a man aged 55 to 69 with acute or convalescent COVID-19. The material sequenced was peripheral blood. The CDR3 is CSVEMGAGYGYTF. In DNA form, the CDR3 reads TGCAGCGTTGAAATGGGGGCAGGCTATGGCTACACCTTC.